This TCR beta chain was recovered during a study of shared clonotypes between healthy human individuals. About the research overall: The people who gave samples were a couple of women and a few men aged 18 to 49. The study, taken as a whole, reports: With a handful of donors compared, around 4.7% of naive CD4 clonotypes were shared. Sequencing depth was expected to influence donor clonotype sharing.

Investigators divided CD4+ cells into CD45RA+ naive and CD45RA-negative memory subsets. Profiling relied on immunoSEQ multiplex PCR, and the TCRdb table lists in-frame clones only, not all of them. The sample lists 2 million to 2.5 million clones; roughly 95% were seen once. Germline CDR1 reads MRHNA; CDR2 reads SNTAGT. The trim removed 6 bases at V and 6 bases at J, leaving 5 bases unmatched. The CDR3 has 14 residues. A word on this clone: The antigen remains unidentified.

The TCR was taken from a young man in good health. Sequencing was performed on naive CD4+ T cells sorted from blood. The sample's subset: CD45RA+ positively selected. The chain uses TRBV6-4 and TRBJ2-1; 10 bases line up with TRBD1. This CDR3 reads CASSWTGGGNEQFF. CDR3 coding DNA: TGTGCCAGCAGCTGGACAGGGGGAGGCAATGAGCAGTTCTTC.